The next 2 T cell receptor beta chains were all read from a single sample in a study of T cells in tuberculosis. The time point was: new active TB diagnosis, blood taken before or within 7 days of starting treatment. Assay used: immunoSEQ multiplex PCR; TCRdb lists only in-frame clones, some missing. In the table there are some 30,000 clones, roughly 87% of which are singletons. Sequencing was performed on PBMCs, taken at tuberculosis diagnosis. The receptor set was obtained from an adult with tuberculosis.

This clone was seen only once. DNA for the CDR3: TGTGCCAGCAGTCAAGGACAGGGGAGTCGAAATGGCTACACCTTC. Its protein product is CASSQGQGSRNGYTF. This chain uses TRBV6-5 with TRBJ1-2, with 9 nucleotides matching TRBD1. From germline, CDR1 is MNHEY and CDR2 SVGAGI. J gave up 6 bases and V 5 bases, and 10 bases lay outside the gene matches. This CDR3 spans 15 amino acids.

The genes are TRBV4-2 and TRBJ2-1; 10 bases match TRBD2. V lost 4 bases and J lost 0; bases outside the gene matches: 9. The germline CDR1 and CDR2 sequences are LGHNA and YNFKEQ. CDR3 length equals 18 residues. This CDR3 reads CASSLNLAGVLSYNEQFF. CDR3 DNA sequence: TGTGCCAGCAGCCTTAATCTAGCGGGGGTCCTCTCCTACAATGAGCAGTTCTTC.